This TCR beta chain was sequenced for a study of blood T cells in healthy people across ages. Overall study findings and caveats: Both higher diversity and more naive CD4+ cells marked long-lived donors when set against aged donors. Researchers judged that diversity estimates from one million T cells fell short of true values.

In the case of this clonotype: Antigen: not known.

The CDR3 is 15 amino acids. The germline gives CDR1 LGHNA, CDR2 YSLEER. The germline V and J ends were trimmed by 1 base and 4 bases, with 10 bases remaining between them. Approximately 10 milliliters was the volume of peripheral blood drawn from each donor. The use of a sample-barcoded 5' primer and a J-beta primer mix characterized a second PCR of about 7 to 12 cycles. MiXCR was run by TCRdb on the 5' RACE reads, yielding one entry per CDR3 protein. The sample consists of 760,000 or so distinct CDR3 sequences, around a quarter of them appearing once. This same sample was also taken into another study, of T cells of mothers and their children. That report adds: A slight, non-significant increase in overlap was found for related mother-child pairs relative to unrelated pairs.

The sequence came from a boy aged 5-17 years in good health. The sequenced sample consisted of blood. This sequence joins TRBV4-3 and TRBJ1-4, with a possible D match to TRBD1 (6 bases). The DNA of the CDR3 is TGCGCCAGCAGCCAAGGGACAGCCAATAATGAAAAACTGTTTTTT. The encoded protein is CASSQGTANNEKLFF.